This TCR beta chain was recorded in a study of beta chain features in type 1 diabetes. Study in general: The samples had 107,917,701 sorted cells examined in all. Findings of the study overall: All four CD4+ subsets from Type 1 diabetes patients carried moderately but significantly shorter TCRB CDR3s. With patients and controls alike, PCR might favor shorter templates to an equal degree.

Note on this clone: As yet, its antigen is unknown.

As every portion of the isolated RNA was reverse transcribed, the sequencing read expressed TCRB transcripts. The protocol was immunoSEQ multiplex PCR, while the TCRdb copy is restricted to in-frame clones and leaves out a portion. Altogether 40,000 to 65,000 clones are present, around 60% being singletons, with the ten largest covering under 0.35%. The germline V gene encodes CDR1 SQVTM and CDR2 ANQGSEA. V lost 4 bases and J 5 bases, leaving 8 bases between the germline ends. This CDR3 is built from 11 residues. This clonotype was obtained from a woman aged 25 to 39 with type 1 diabetes. Sequencing was carried out using stem cell memory CD4+ T cells from blood. The genes are TRBV29-1 and TRBJ1-1, with a possible D match to TRBD1 (5 bases). In DNA form, the CDR3 reads TGCAGCGTTGGTCGGGGGACTGAAGCTTTCTTT. This translates into CSVGRGTEAFF.